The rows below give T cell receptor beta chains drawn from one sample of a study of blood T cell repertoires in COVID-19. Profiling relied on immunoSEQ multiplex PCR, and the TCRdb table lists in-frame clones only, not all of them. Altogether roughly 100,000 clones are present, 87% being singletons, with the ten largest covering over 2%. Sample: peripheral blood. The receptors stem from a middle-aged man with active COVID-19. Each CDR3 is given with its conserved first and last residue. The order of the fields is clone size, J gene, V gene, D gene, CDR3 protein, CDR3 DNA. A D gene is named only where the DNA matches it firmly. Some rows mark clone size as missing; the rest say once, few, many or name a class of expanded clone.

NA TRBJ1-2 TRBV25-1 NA CASSAQGYGYTF TGTGCCAGCAGTGCACAGGGCTATGGCTACACCTTC
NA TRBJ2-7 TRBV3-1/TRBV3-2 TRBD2 CASSLGEGSYEQYF TGTGCCAGCAGCCTCGGGGAGGGCTCCTACGAGCAGTACTTC
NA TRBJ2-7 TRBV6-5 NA CASSWTSLGEQYF TGTGCCAGCAGTTGGACATCCCTGGGGGAGCAGTACTTC
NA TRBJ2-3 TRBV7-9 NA CASSVSGARLDTQYF TGTGCCAGCAGCGTAAGTGGGGCTCGCCTCGATACGCAGTATTTT
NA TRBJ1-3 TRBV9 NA CASSVNPPSYSGNTIYF TGTGCCAGCAGCGTAAACCCTCCCAGTTACTCTGGAAACACCATATATTTT
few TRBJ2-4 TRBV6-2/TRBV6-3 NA CASNPSGAKNIQYF TGTGCCAGCAACCCCTCGGGAGCCAAAAACATTCAGTACTTC
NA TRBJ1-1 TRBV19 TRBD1 CASSPPNRGISTEAFF TGTGCCAGTAGTCCTCCTAACAGGGGAATTAGCACTGAAGCTTTCTTT
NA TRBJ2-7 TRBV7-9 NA CASSSTDLDREDYEQYF TGTGCCAGCAGCTCCACAGACCTCGACAGGGAGGACTACGAGCAGTACTTC
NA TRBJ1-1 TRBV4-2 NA CASSPAAVGGEAFF TGTGCCAGCAGCCCCGCGGCGGTGGGGGGTGAAGCTTTCTTT
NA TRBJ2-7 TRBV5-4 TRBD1 CASSKDRGLYEQYF TGTGCCAGCAGCAAGGACAGGGGACTTTACGAGCAGTACTTC
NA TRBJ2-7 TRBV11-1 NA CASSPAGTNSYEQYF TGTGCCAGCAGCCCAGCCGGGACAAACTCCTACGAGCAGTACTTC
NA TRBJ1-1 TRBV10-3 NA CAIKITSEGTEAFF TGTGCCATCAAAATTACATCCGAGGGCACTGAAGCTTTCTTT
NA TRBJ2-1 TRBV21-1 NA CASSKGRRVEQFF TGTGCCAGCAGCAAAGGTCGGAGGGTAGAGCAGTTCTTC
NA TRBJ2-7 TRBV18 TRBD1 CASSPGQGSYEQYF TGTGCCAGCTCACCGGGACAGGGCTCCTACGAGCAGTACTTC
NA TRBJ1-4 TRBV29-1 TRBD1 CSVGRQGEKLFF TGCAGCGTTGGGAGACAGGGTGAAAAACTGTTTTTT
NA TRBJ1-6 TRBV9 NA CASSEIPQVYNSPLHF TGTGCCAGCAGCGAAATCCCACAGGTCTATAATTCACCCCTCCACTTT
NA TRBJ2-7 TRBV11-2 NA CASSLGHLLEQYF TGTGCCAGCAGCTTGGGACATTTGTTGGAGCAGTACTTC
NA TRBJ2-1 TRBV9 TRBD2 CASSVGGGSYNEQFF TGTGCCAGCAGCGTAGGGGGGGGCTCCTACAATGAGCAGTTCTTC
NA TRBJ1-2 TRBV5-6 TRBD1 CASSLFWDRVNGYTF TGTGCCAGCAGCTTGTTTTGGGACAGGGTTAATGGCTACACCTTC
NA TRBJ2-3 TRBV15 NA CATSRTLGDTQYF TGTGCCACCAGCAGGACTCTTGGGGATACGCAGTATTTT
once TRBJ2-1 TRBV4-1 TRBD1 CASSQEGQGYNEQFF TGCGCCAGCAGCCAAGAAGGACAGGGCTACAATGAGCAGTTCTTC
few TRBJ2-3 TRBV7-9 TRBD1 CASSLERDRVGDTQYF TGTGCCAGCAGCTTAGAGAGGGACAGGGTTGGAGATACGCAGTATTTT
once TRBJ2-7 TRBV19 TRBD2 CASSIALAASYEQYF TGTGCCAGTAGTATAGCACTAGCGGCCTCCTACGAGCAGTACTTC
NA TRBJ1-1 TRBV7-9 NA CASSSEGPRGNTEAFF TGTGCCAGCAGCTCCGAAGGGCCGCGGGGGAACACTGAAGCTTTCTTT
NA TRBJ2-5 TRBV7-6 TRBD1 CASSLATGGRETQYF TGTGCCAGCAGCTTAGCAACAGGGGGGAGAGAGACCCAGTACTTC
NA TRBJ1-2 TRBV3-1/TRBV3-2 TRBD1 CASSPLDRPNYGYTF TGTGCCAGCAGCCCCTTGGACAGGCCTAACTATGGCTACACCTTC
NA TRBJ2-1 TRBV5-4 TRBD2 CASRLLAGGQDSEFF TGTGCCAGCCGTCTTTTAGCGGGGGGGCAGGATAGTGAGTTCTTC
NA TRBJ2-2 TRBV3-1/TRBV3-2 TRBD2 CASRRTSGGLANTGELFF TGTGCCAGCAGGCGGACTAGCGGGGGCCTTGCGAACACCGGGGAGCTGTTTTTT
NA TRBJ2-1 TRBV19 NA CASSIAGQNEQFF TGTGCCAGTAGTATAGCCGGACAGAATGAGCAGTTCTTC
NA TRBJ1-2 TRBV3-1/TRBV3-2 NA CASSQSGGVGYTF TGTGCCAGCAGCCAATCGGGCGGGGTTGGCTACACCTTC
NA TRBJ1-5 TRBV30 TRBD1 CAWSPGTASNQPQHF TGTGCCTGGAGTCCCGGGACAGCCTCCAATCAGCCCCAGCATTTT
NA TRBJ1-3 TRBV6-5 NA CASTEDNWSGNTIYF TGTGCCAGCACCGAGGACAATTGGTCTGGAAACACCATATATTTT
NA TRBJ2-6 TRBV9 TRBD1 CASSESGTGGPSGANVLTF TGTGCCAGCAGCGAATCCGGGACAGGGGGCCCCTCTGGGGCCAACGTCCTGACTTTC
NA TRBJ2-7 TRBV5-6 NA CASSAYYEQYF TGTGCCAGCAGCGCGTACTACGAGCAGTACTTC
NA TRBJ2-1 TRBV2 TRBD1 CASTWQGAYNEQFF TGTGCCAGCACGTGGCAGGGGGCCTACAATGAGCAGTTCTTC
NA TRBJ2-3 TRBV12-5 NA CASGLVLGSRTTADTQYF TGTGCTAGTGGTTTGGTACTGGGGAGTAGAACGACCGCTGATACGCAGTATTTT
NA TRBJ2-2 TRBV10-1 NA CAGRLGGTGELFF TGCGCCGGAAGACTAGGAGGCACCGGGGAGCTGTTTTTT
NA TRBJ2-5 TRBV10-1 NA CASTGTGLTYQETQYF TGCGCCAGCACCGGTACGGGACTTACGTACCAAGAGACCCAGTACTTC
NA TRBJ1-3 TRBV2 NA CASSVGGLDTIYF TGTGCCAGCAGTGTGGGGGGTTTGGACACCATATATTTT
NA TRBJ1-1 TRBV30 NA CAWAQGTEAFF TGTGCCTGGGCACAGGGCACTGAAGCTTTCTTT
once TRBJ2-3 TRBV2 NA CASRRTTRGTDTQYF TGTGCCAGCAGACGGACAACCCGAGGCACAGATACGCAGTATTTT
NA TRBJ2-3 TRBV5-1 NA CASHAGLVTDTQYF TGCGCCAGCCACGCAGGGCTAGTCACAGATACGCAGTATTTT